A single sample is the source of the 26 T cell receptor beta chains below, sequenced in a study of tissue T cells after allogeneic stem cell transplantation. The data were produced by immunoSEQ multiplex PCR, yet TCRdb's version contains in-frame clones alone and is incomplete. The table includes about 48,000 clones, approximately 70% detected once. The specimen sequenced was sorted cells pooled from one or two spleens. The receptors were sampled from a pool of C57BL/6 mice in good health.

With respect to this clone: At one of its ends the junction is not consistent with the germline gene, which may arise from a read error. Gene names are mouse gene names. The CDR3 extends 1 residue past the end of the read, so its final part is completed from the germline J gene. The chain combines TRBV20 with TRBJ2-3; 11 bases agree with TRBD2. This CDR3 contains 15 residues. Germline assignment: CDR1 GFQATS and CDR2 STVNSAI. CDR3 DNA (partial): TGTGGTGCTTGGGACTGGGGGTCTAGTGCAGAAACGCTGTAT. This translates into CGAWDWGSSAETLY. The complete CDR3 protein is CGAWDWGSSAETLYF. Using reference TRBV20 and TRBJ2-3 for the parts outside the CDR3, the full variable domain is GALVYQYPRRTICKSGTSMRMECQAVGFQATSVAWYRQSPQKTFELIALSTVNSAIKYEQNFTQEKFPISHPNLSFSSMTVLNAYLEDRGLYLCGAWDWGSSAETLYFGSGTRLTVL.

A remark on this clone: Each gene name is a mouse one. The CDR3 end falls 1 residue outside the read, so it is completed with the germline J gene. The V call is TRBV1, the J call TRBJ2-4; 8 nucleotides match TRBD2. The CDR3 is 15 residues long. From germline, CDR1 is NSQYPW and CDR2 LRSPGD (reference sequence). The V gene end was trimmed by 3 bases and the J gene end by 0 bases; junction bases not matched to a gene: 2. The CDR3 loop is CTCSALGGSQNTLYF. Incomplete CDR3 DNA: TGCACCTGCAGTGCGCTGGGGGGTAGTCAAAACACCTTGTAC.

Concerning this clone itself: Here the gene names and germline are mouse. Sequencing ends 1 residue short of the CDR3 end; the germline J gene provides the rest. The V gene is TRBV13-3, the J gene TRBJ2-4; D is unclear. V was clipped by 0 bases and J by 3 bases, with 5 bases between them. Germline lookup yields CDR1 NNHDY and CDR2 SYVADS. This CDR3 contains 13 residues. The CDR3: CASSDEQQNTLYF. The covered CDR3 bases are TGTGCCAGCAGTGATGAACAGCAAAACACCTTGTAC.

This clone is a singleton in its sample. Germline and genes: mouse. The missing CDR3 end, 1 residue past where the read stops, is filled in from the germline J gene. V is TRBV2 and J is TRBJ1-4; D might be TRBD1 (6 bases). The CDR3 runs 16 residues. Per the germline V gene, CDR1 is LGHNA and CDR2 is YSYQKL. V was pared by 3 bases and J by 0 bases, with 11 bases between. The CDR3 is CASSQDSSISNERLFF. CDR3 bases read: TGTGCCAGCAGCCAGGACAGCTCAATTTCCAACGAAAGATTATTT.

Comments on this clone: The genes are named according to mouse. Read sequence stops 1 residue before the CDR3 end, and the germline J gene provides the missing end. The chain has TRBV15 and TRBJ2-7; 8 bases map to TRBD2. The CDR3 totals 14 residues. From germline, CDR1 is SGHND and CDR2 FRSKSL. After removal of 1 base from V and 4 bases from J, the junction contained 3 bases not matched to a gene. The covered CDR3 bases are TGTGCCAGCAGTTTAGGTGGGGGGGGGTATGAACAGTAC. Translating gives CASSLGGGGYEQY. The full CDR3 protein is CASSLGGGGYEQYF.

As regards this clone: The listed genes are named as in mouse. The sequenced fragment ends 1 residue before the CDR3 boundary, so the rest is inferred from the germline J gene. The chain carries TRBV26 and TRBJ2-5, with no clear D. This CDR3 spans 14 amino acids. The germline V gene has CDR1 KGHPV and CDR2 FQNQEV (reference sequence). V lost 2 bases and J lost 2, with 8 bases in between. The chain's CDR3 is CASSLMLPQDTQYF. Incomplete CDR3 DNA: TGTGCCAGCAGTCTGATGCTTCCCCAAGACACCCAGTAC.

As regards this clone: Here the gene names and germline are mouse. The DNA ends 1 residue before the CDR3 does, and the rest of the CDR3 is filled in from the germline J gene. The rearrangement uses TRBV13-1 and TRBJ2-1; 7 bases agree with TRBD2. CDR3 size: 13 residues. V was pared by 2 bases and J by 6 bases, with 2 bases of the junction left unmatched. Germline V gene lookup returns CDR1 NSHNY and CDR2 SYGAGN. The part of the CDR3 DNA that was read is TGTGCCAGCAGTGAAACTGGGGTTGCTGAGCAGTTC. It codes for CASSETGVAEQF. The full CDR3 protein reads CASSETGVAEQFF.

Details on this clone: Germline and genes here are mouse. The read comes to an end 1 residue before the CDR3 does, leaving the germline J gene to fill in the end. The chain links TRBV13-2 to TRBJ2-5; D gene unclear. This CDR3 has 12 residues. The V end was cut by 1 base, the J end by 5 bases, with 5 bases between. The germline V gene has CDR1 NNHNN and CDR2 SYGAGS (reference sequence). CDR3 DNA (partial): TGTGCCAGCGGTGATACGGGAGACACCCAGTAC. Its protein is CASGDTGDTQY. From start to end, the CDR3 is CASGDTGDTQYF.

Concerning this clone: Genes and germline come from the mouse. The read stops 1 residue short of the end of the CDR3; the missing end is completed from the germline J gene. The identical CDR3 is also encoded by other nucleotide sequences in the sample. The rearrangement uses TRBV19 and TRBJ1-1, with D hard to call. Trimming left V 2 bases short and J 0 bases short, with 5 bases between. The V gene's germline CDR1 is FNHDT and CDR2 SITEND (reference sequence). The CDR3 extends over 13 amino acids. The CDR3 protein is CASSIRANTEVFF. The CDR3 bases that were read are TGTGCCAGCAGTATTAGGGCAAACACAGAAGTCTTC. Supplemented by reference TRBV19 and TRBJ1-1, the full variable domain reads GGIITQTPKFLIGQEGQKLTLKCQQNFNHDTMYWYRQDSGKGLRLIYYSITENDLQKGDLSEGYDASREKKSSFSLTVTSAQKNEMAVFLCASSIRANTEVFFGKGTRLTVV.

With regard to this clone: Genes and germline are mouse. The CDR3 end lies 1 residue beyond the end of the read and is filled in from the germline J gene. V and J are TRBV16 and TRBJ2-5; 10 bases are shared with TRBD2. V gave up 5 bases and J gave up 2 bases; unmatched junction bases: 4. Germline CDR1 SGHSA, CDR2 FRNQAP. This CDR3 contains 15 residues. The sequenced CDR3 bases are TGTGCAAGCAGCCTATGGACTGGGGGCCAAGACACCCAGTAC. Its translation: CASSLWTGGQDTQY. The complete CDR3 reads CASSLWTGGQDTQYF.

This clone was picked up a small number of times. Gene labels here are mouse ones. CDR3 residues: CAWSLAGSNERLFF. The CDR3 bases that were read are TGTGCCTGGAGTCTAGCAGGGTCCAACGAAAGATTATTT. The J gene is TRBJ1-4, the V gene TRBV31, with a weak D call TRBD1 (5 bases). Sequencing ends 1 residue short of the CDR3 end; the germline J gene provides the rest. The CDR3 sequence is 14 residues long. Trimming removed 0 bases at V and 2 bases at J, with 7 bases between. CDR1 GKSSPN and CDR2 SITVG come from the germline V gene.

Note on this clone: Genes and germline come from the mouse. The CDR3 end is not reached by the read, which stops 1 residue before it; the germline J gene fills it in. The V gene is TRBV15, the J gene TRBJ2-7; TRBD1 matches at 7 bases. The CDR3 is made up of 14 amino acids. With 5 bases clipped from V and 0 bases from J, the junction kept 4 bases outside the gene matches. Germline-derived CDR1 and CDR2 are SGHND and FRSKSL. The CDR3 reads CASSRDRSSYEQYF. The DNA read from the CDR3 is TGTGCCAGCAGTCGGGACAGAAGCTCCTATGAACAGTAC.

As to this clone: The gene names given are mouse names. From the germline J gene comes the end of the CDR3, since the read stops 1 residue before it. The rearrangement links TRBV5 to TRBJ2-3, with 12 positions matching TRBD2. The CDR3 covers 17 residues. Germline values: CDR1 LGHNA, CDR2 YNLKQL (reference sequence). Losses at the gene ends were 4 bases for V and 0 bases for J; bases not matched to a gene: 5. CDR3 protein: CASSPGLGGASAETLYF. CDR3 DNA (partial): TGTGCCAGCAGCCCCGGACTGGGGGGGGCTAGTGCAGAAACGCTGTAT.

Concerning this clone: Gene names and germline match the mouse. The CDR3 end lies 1 residue beyond the end of the read and is filled in from the germline J gene. The V call is TRBV26, the J call TRBJ1-6, with D perhaps TRBD1 (6 bases). TRBJ1-6 is an ORF; its function is uncertain. The CDR3 sequence is 14 residues long. Germline CDR1 reads KGHPV; CDR2 reads FQNQEV (reference sequence). V was cut by 4 bases and J by 4 bases, with 8 bases left in between. The sequenced CDR3 bases are TGTGCCAGCAGTCGGGGACAATATAATTCGCCCCTCTAC. As protein: CASSRGQYNSPLY. The complete CDR3 protein is CASSRGQYNSPLYF.

This clone was recorded once. Gene names follow the mouse nomenclature. CDR3 protein: CASGDAGGYNSPLYF. The DNA read from the CDR3 is TGTGCCAGCGGTGATGCAGGGGGCTATAATTCGCCCCTCTAC. This chain connects TRBV13-2 to TRBJ1-6; 7 bases line up with TRBD1. The read ends 1 residue before the CDR3 terminus; that terminus is restored from the germline J gene. TRBJ1-6 is reported as an ORF; its role is uncertain. With V trimmed by 0 bases and J by 3 bases, 0 bases remained unmatched. Germline V gives CDR1 NNHNN, CDR2 SYGAGS (reference sequence). CDR3 length: 15 residues.

Concerning this clone itself: Gene and germline names: mouse. From the germline J gene comes the end of the CDR3, since the read stops 1 residue before it. This rearrangement joins TRBV16 to TRBJ1-5; D gene unclear. The CDR3 loop spans 12 amino acids. Germline V CDR1 and CDR2: SGHSA, FRNQAP. V was trimmed by 6 bases and J by 1 base, leaving 4 bases between them. The sequenced CDR3 bases are TGTGCAAGCAGTCAAAACAACCAGGCTCCGCTT. Protein sequence: CASSQNNQAPL. The whole CDR3 protein reads CASSQNNQAPLF. Looking up the rest from reference TRBV16 and TRBJ1-5 gives the full variable domain: NAGVIQTPRHKVTGKGQEATLWCEPISGHSAVFWYRQTIVQGLEFLTYFRNQAPIDDSGMPKERFSAQMPNQSHSTLKIQSTQPQDSAVYLCASSQNNQAPLFGEGTRLSVL.

Regarding this clone: The gene names here belong to mouse. The CDR3 here is CASGDAWGARNTGQLYF. The part of the CDR3 DNA that was read is TGTGCCAGCGGTGATGCTTGGGGGGCGCGAAACACCGGGCAGCTCTAC. The J gene is TRBJ2-2, the V gene TRBV13-2; a possible D gene is TRBD2 (7 bases). The read ends 1 residue before the CDR3 terminus; that terminus is restored from the germline J gene. Trimming removed 0 bases from V and 1 base from J, with 13 bases in between. The CDR3 is 17 amino acids. Germline CDR1 is NNHNN and CDR2 is SYGAGS (reference sequence).

Comments on this clone: Here the gene names and germline are mouse. The CDR3 is cut off 1 residue early in the read; its end comes from the germline J gene. The chain recombines TRBV31 with TRBJ2-3, with TRBD2 matching over 8 bases. CDR3 size: 15 residues. Germline-derived CDR1 and CDR2 are GKSSPN and SITVG. V gave up 1 base and J gave up 0 bases; unmatched junction bases: 3. The CDR3 bases that were read are TGTGCCTGGAGTCACGGACTGGGAAGTGCAGAAACGCTGTAT. It yields the protein CAWSHGLGSAETLY. The CDR3 in its entirety is CAWSHGLGSAETLYF.

About this clone itself: Gene names are the mouse ones. The read falls 1 residue short of the CDR3 end, and the missing part is taken from the germline J gene. Other DNA sequences from this sample encode an identical CDR3 as well. The rearrangement uses TRBV13-1 and TRBJ1-2; the D gene is possibly TRBD1 (5 bases). This CDR3 is 13 amino acids long. V was clipped by 0 bases and J by 2 bases, with 5 bases between them. In germline, CDR1 is NSHNY, CDR2 SYGAGN. The part of the CDR3 DNA that was read is TGTGCCAGCAGTGATGCAGGGAACTCCGACTACACC. Translating gives CASSDAGNSDYT. The CDR3 in its entirety is CASSDAGNSDYTF.

As for this clone: Mouse names are used for the genes. The CDR3 is cut off 1 residue early in the read; its end comes from the germline J gene. V is TRBV13-2 and J is TRBJ2-7; D uncertain. The CDR3 extends over 12 amino acids. V dropped 6 bases and J dropped 4 bases, with 11 bases sitting between them. Germline V gene lookup returns CDR1 NNHNN and CDR2 SYGAGS (reference sequence). The CDR3 loop is CASVPDSYEQYF. CDR3 DNA, as far as it was read: TGTGCCAGCGTCCCCGACTCTTATGAACAGTAC.

For this clone: Genes and germline come from the mouse. Read sequence stops 1 residue before the CDR3 end, and the germline J gene provides the missing end. This chain joins TRBV1 and TRBJ2-5; unclear D gene. The CDR3 extends over 17 amino acids. The germline V gene has CDR1 NSQYPW and CDR2 LRSPGD (reference sequence). The ends were cut back, 0 bases at V and 0 bases at J, with 13 bases in the middle. This CDR3 is CTCSADQGPANQDTQYF. Partial CDR3 DNA: TGCACCTGCAGTGCAGATCAAGGGCCAGCTAACCAAGACACCCAGTAC.

On this clone itself: Gene names refer to mouse genes. The DNA ends 1 residue before the CDR3 does, and the rest of the CDR3 is filled in from the germline J gene. The J gene is TRBJ2-2, the V gene TRBV5, with D maybe TRBD1 (7 bases). The V end was cut by 0 bases, the J end by 1 base, with 9 bases between. The CDR3 is 16 amino acids. Germline V gene sequence: CDR1 LGHNA, CDR2 YNLKQL (reference sequence). Incomplete CDR3 DNA: TGTGCCAGCAGCCAAGAGCAGGGGGGAAACACCGGGCAGCTCTAC. Its translation: CASSQEQGGNTGQLY. The complete CDR3 sequence is CASSQEQGGNTGQLYF.

With respect to this clone: Germline and genes here are mouse. The read ends 1 residue early relative to the CDR3; the germline J gene fills the gap. The chain uses TRBV3 and TRBJ2-2, with D maybe TRBD2 (6 bases). This CDR3 has 14 amino acids. Germline V lookup: CDR1 SNHLY, CDR2 FYNGKV (reference sequence). V dropped 3 bases and J dropped 5 bases, with 10 bases sitting between them. The CDR3 spells CASSLGGRTGQLYF. CDR3 bases read: TGTGCCAGCAGCTTGGGGGGAAGGACCGGGCAGCTCTAC.

This clone was detected only once. Gene and germline names: mouse. The read terminates 1 residue ahead of where the CDR3 ends, so the germline J gene completes it. The genes are TRBV5 and TRBJ2-1; perhaps TRBD2 as D (5 bases). The CDR3 sequence is 15 residues long. The germline CDR1 and CDR2 sequences are LGHNA and YNLKQL (reference sequence). Trimming took 0 bases from V and 2 from J, leaving 8 bases between them. Here the CDR3 reads CASSQESGDYAEQFF. CDR3 bases read: TGTGCCAGCAGCCAAGAGAGTGGGGACTATGCTGAGCAGTTC.

A single count supports this clone. All gene names here are mouse names. From the germline J gene comes the end of the CDR3, since the read stops 1 residue before it. V and J are TRBV30 and TRBJ2-1; 7 positions match TRBD2. Losses at the gene ends were 5 bases for V and 3 bases for J; bases not matched to a gene: 1. Germline V gives CDR1 SQVVS, CDR2 ANEGSEA. The CDR3 is 12 residues long. The CDR3 DNA, read in part, is TGTAGTTCTGGGGGGGGCTATGCTGAGCAGTTC. Amino acid sequence: CSSGGGYAEQF. The full CDR3 protein is CSSGGGYAEQFF.

Comments on this clone: These gene names are mouse names. From the germline J gene comes the end of the CDR3, since the read stops 1 residue before it. The genes are TRBV16 and TRBJ1-3; D possibly corresponds to TRBD1 (5 bases). Trimming took 3 bases from V and 0 from J, leaving 6 bases between them. This CDR3 is built from 14 residues. Germline V CDR1 and CDR2: SGHSA, FRNQAP. The CDR3 bases that were read are TGTGCAAGCAGCTTTGGGGGTTCTGGAAATACGCTCTAT. This gives the protein CASSFGGSGNTLY. The CDR3 as a whole reads CASSFGGSGNTLYF.